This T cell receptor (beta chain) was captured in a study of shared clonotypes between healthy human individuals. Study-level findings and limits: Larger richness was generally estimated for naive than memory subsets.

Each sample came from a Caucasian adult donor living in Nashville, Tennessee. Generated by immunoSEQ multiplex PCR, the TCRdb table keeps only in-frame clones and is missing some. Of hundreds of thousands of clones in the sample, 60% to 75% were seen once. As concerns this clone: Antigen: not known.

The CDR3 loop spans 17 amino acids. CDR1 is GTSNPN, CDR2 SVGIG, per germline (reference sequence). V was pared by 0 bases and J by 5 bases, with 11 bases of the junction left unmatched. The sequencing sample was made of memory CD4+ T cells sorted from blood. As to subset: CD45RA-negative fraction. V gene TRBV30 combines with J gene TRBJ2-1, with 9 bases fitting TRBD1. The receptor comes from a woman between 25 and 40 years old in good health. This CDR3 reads CAWSVQPGQGLNNEQFF. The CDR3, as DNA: TGTGCCTGGAGTGTACAGCCGGGACAGGGCTTAAACAATGAGCAGTTCTTC.